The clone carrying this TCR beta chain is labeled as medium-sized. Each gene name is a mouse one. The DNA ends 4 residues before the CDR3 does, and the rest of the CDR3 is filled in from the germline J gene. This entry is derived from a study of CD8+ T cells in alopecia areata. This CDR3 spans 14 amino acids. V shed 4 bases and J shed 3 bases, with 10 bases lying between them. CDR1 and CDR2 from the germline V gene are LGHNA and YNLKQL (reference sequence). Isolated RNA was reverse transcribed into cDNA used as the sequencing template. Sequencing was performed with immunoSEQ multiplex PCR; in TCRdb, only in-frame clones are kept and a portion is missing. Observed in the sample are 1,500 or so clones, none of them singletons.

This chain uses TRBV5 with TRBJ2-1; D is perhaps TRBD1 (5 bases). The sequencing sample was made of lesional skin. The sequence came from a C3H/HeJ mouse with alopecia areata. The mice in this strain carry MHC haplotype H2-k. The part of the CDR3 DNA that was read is TGTGCCAGCAGCCCCCGACAGTCCTATGCT. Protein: CASSPRQSYA. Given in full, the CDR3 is CASSPRQSYAEQFF.